These 14 T cell receptor beta chains were all obtained from the same sample, sequenced in a study of blood T cells in healthy people across ages. Sample-barcoded 5' priming and a J-beta primer mix drove a second PCR of 7 to 11 cycles. TCRdb processed the 5' RACE reads anew with MiXCR; each CDR3 protein has one entry. The sample includes fewer than 1 million distinct CDR3 sequences, more than 40% of them seen just once. Sequenced input: blood. These receptors all stem from a man between 60 and 75 years old in good health.

This clonotype was seen just once. The chain recombines TRBV2 with TRBJ1-2, with D possibly being TRBD1 (6 bases). Trimming removed 1 base at V and 8 bases at J, with 20 bases between. Per the germline V gene, CDR1 is SNHLY and CDR2 is FYNNEI. This CDR3 comprises 16 residues. The CDR3 reads CASSEDGTPRPGGYTF. The CDR3 DNA follows: TGTGCCAGCAGTGAAGACGGGACACCAAGGCCCGGAGGCTACACCTTC.

There are a few counts of this clonotype. The genes are TRBV5-5 and TRBJ2-4, with D tentatively TRBD1 (6 bases). CDR1 and CDR2 (germline): SGHKS, YYEKEE (reference sequence). CDR3 length: 15 residues. V lost 4 bases and J 8 bases, leaving 19 bases between the germline ends. CDR3 loop: CASSTRAGAGDIQYF. The CDR3 nucleotides read TGTGCCAGCAGCACCCGGGCAGGGGCGGGTGACATTCAGTACTTC. Variable domain in full (rest from reference TRBV5-5 and TRBJ2-4): DAGVTQSPTHLIKTRGQQVTLRCSPISGHKSVSWYQQVLGQGPQFIFQYYEKEERGRGNFPDRFSARQFPNYSSELNVNALLLGDSALYLCASSTRAGAGDIQYFGAGTRLSVL.

V gene TRBV9 combines with J gene TRBJ2-3; a possible D gene is TRBD1 (6 bases). Germline CDR1 is SGDLS and CDR2 is YYNGEE. V lost 1 base, J lost 0 bases, and 12 bases lay in between. The CDR3 length is 16 residues. The chain's CDR3 is CASSVTGRGSTDTQYF. CDR3 in DNA: TGTGCCAGCAGCGTAACAGGGAGAGGGAGCACAGATACGCAGTATTTT.

This clonotype was detected a few times. The chain couples TRBV6-5 to TRBJ2-1, with 8 nucleotides matching TRBD1. The CDR3 sequence is 14 residues long. Germline CDR1 and CDR2: MNHEY and SVGAGI. The junction had 7 bases not matched to a gene; V was cut back by 6 bases and J by 6 bases. CDR3 sequence: CASSQQGGLNEQFF. The CDR3, as DNA: TGTGCCAGCAGCCAACAGGGGGGTCTCAATGAGCAGTTCTTC.

V gene TRBV6-6 combines with J gene TRBJ1-1; the match to TRBD1 covers 9 bases. The CDR3 sequence is 14 residues long. Germline lookup yields CDR1 MNHNY and CDR2 SVGAGI (reference sequence). Trimming removed 7 bases from V and 3 bases from J; junction bases left unmatched: 6. CDR3 residues: CASNGQGMDTEAFF. The CDR3 DNA sequence: TGTGCCAGCAATGGACAGGGGATGGACACTGAAGCTTTCTTT.

The chain recombines TRBV5-6 with TRBJ2-7; a weak D match, TRBD2 (5 bases). The CDR3 spans 16 residues. V lost 4 bases and J 1 base, leaving 18 bases between the germline ends. Germline-derived CDR1 and CDR2 are SGHDT and YYEEEE. The chain's CDR3 is CASSPPNGIPSYEQYF. CDR3 in DNA: TGTGCCAGCAGCCCGCCGAACGGGATTCCTTCCTACGAGCAGTACTTC.

A word on this clonotype: A much larger clone is a single base away; this may be a read error. V gene TRBV12-3 or TRBV12-4 combines with J gene TRBJ2-1; D perhaps matches TRBD2 (5 bases). V lost 7 bases and J lost 9, with 13 bases in between. This CDR3 is built from 12 residues. CDR3 sequence reads: CASNKRGSEQFF. The CDR3 bases are TGTGCCAGCAACAAACGGGGAAGTGAGCAGTTCTTC.

This clonotype was found many times. This chain uses TRBV29-1 with TRBJ2-7, with unresolved D. Germline CDR1 and CDR2: SQVTM and ANQGSEA. Trimming took 2 bases from V and 2 from J, leaving 4 bases between them. The CDR3 contains 11 residues. CDR3 residues: CSVEQTYEQYF. The CDR3 bases are TGCAGCGTTGAACAGACCTACGAGCAGTACTTC.

This clonotype occurred a few times. The chain employs TRBV12-3 or TRBV12-4 and TRBJ2-1, with no clear D. V was trimmed by 7 bases and J by 7 bases, leaving 14 bases between them. This CDR3 has 13 residues. The CDR3 region is CASTPEGRNEQFF. The CDR3, as DNA: TGTGCCAGCACCCCCGAAGGGCGGAATGAGCAGTTCTTC.

The sample holds a few counts of this clonotype. V gene TRBV20-1 combines with J gene TRBJ1-1; the D gene is possibly TRBD1 (5 bases). Germline V gene sequence: CDR1 DFQATT, CDR2 SNEGSKA (reference sequence). Trimming removed 6 bases from V and 4 bases from J, with 12 bases in between. CDR3 length: 12 amino acids. Here the CDR3 DNA reads TGCAGTGCCAGGCGGGACCCCACTGAAGCTTTCTTT. Amino acid sequence: CSARRDPTEAFF.

V is TRBV24-1 and J is TRBJ2-4, with 11 positions matching TRBD2. The CDR3 is 16 amino acids. The junction had 11 bases not matched to a gene; V was cut back by 1 base and J by 13 bases. CDR1 and CDR2 (germline): KGHDR, SFDVKD. The CDR3 nucleotides are TGTGCCACCAGTGATTTTAGCGGGGGGGCACACAATGAGCAGTACTTC. This encodes CATSDFSGGAHNEQYF.

This clonotype was seen a handful of times. The chain joins TRBV20-1 to TRBJ2-7; maybe TRBD2 (5 bases). Germline lookup yields CDR1 DFQATT and CDR2 SNEGSKA (reference sequence). The CDR3 contains 11 residues. V was shortened by 4 bases and J by 6 bases, with 10 bases between the two germline ends. CDR3 region: CSAKEAIEQYF. The CDR3 DNA reads as TGCAGTGCTAAGGAGGCGATCGAGCAGTACTTC.

The chain's CDR3 is CASSVSWTGEQFF. The CDR3 DNA sequence: TGTGCCAGCAGTGTGTCCTGGACGGGTGAGCAGTTCTTC. V usage is TRBV2 and J usage is TRBJ2-1, with D unresolved. The CDR3 contains 13 residues. Germline CDR1 reads SNHLY; CDR2 reads FYNNEI. V was shortened by 4 bases and J by 9 bases, with 13 bases between the two germline ends.

This clonotype has just a few counts. This chain uses TRBV27 with TRBJ2-1; D unresolved. This CDR3 comprises 17 residues. Trimming removed 5 bases at V and 4 bases at J, with 21 bases between. CDR1 is MNHEY, CDR2 SMNVEV, per germline (reference sequence). CDR3 coding DNA: TGTGCCAGCAGTACCGCGGTCAAGACCGGAACTTACAATGAGCAGTTCTTC. It specifies CASSTAVKTGTYNEQFF.